A selection of T cell receptor beta chains follows, all from one sample in a study of shared clonotypes between healthy human individuals. Clones were read by immunoSEQ multiplex PCR, and TCRdb kept only the in-frame ones, dropping some. Among over 1.4 million clones listed, roughly 95% were seen once. Sequenced: naive CD4+ T cells sorted from blood. The receptors originated from a man aged 25-40 years in good health. The CDR3 runs from the conserved cysteine through the conserved F or W. The order of the fields is J gene, D gene, V gene, clone size, CDR3 DNA, CDR3 protein. D genes are given only for firm matches. Clone size is given for some rows only: seen once, a few or many times, or a class if the clone is expanded.

TRBJ2-7 TRBD2 TRBV5-4 once TGTGCCAGCAGCTTACCGGGACTAGCGGACGAGCAGTACTTC CASSLPGLADEQYF
TRBJ2-7 TRBD2 TRBV12-5 - TGTGCTAGTGCCCTAGCGGGAACCTACGAGCAGTACTTC CASALAGTYEQYF
TRBJ2-2 - TRBV11-2 - TGTGCCAGCAGCTTAGACCCGGCCGGGTTCCACGGGGAGCTGTTTTTT CASSLDPAGFHGELFF
TRBJ2-7 TRBD1 TRBV10-3 - TGTGCCATCAGCGGGACAGGGTTTTACGAGCAGTACTTC CAISGTGFYEQYF
TRBJ2-1 TRBD2 TRBV18 - TGTGCCAGCTCACCAAGGGCGCAGCGGGGTAGCTCCTACAATGAGCAGTTCTTC CASSPRAQRGSSYNEQFF
TRBJ1-5 TRBD1 TRBV6-1 - TGTGCCAGCAGTGCCCGGACAGGGCATCAGCCCCAGCATTTT CASSARTGHQPQHF
TRBJ2-7 - TRBV7-3 - TGTGCCAGCAGCTTAGACCGAGGGGACGAGCAGTACTTC CASSLDRGDEQYF
TRBJ2-2 - TRBV7-3 - TGTGCCAGCAGCTTGCAAATTGCCGGGGAGCTGTTTTTT CASSLQIAGELFF
TRBJ2-7 TRBD2 TRBV2 - TGTGCCAGCAGGCCCGGACTAGCCGTCAGCTCCTACGAGCAGTACTTC CASRPGLAVSSYEQYF
TRBJ1-2 TRBD1 TRBV7-2 - TGTGCCAGCAGCAGGACAGGGATCGGTGGCTACACCTTC CASSRTGIGGYTF
TRBJ2-4 - TRBV19 - TGTGCCAGTAGTTCGGGGCCTATAGGGGCCAAAAACATTCAGTACTTC CASSSGPIGAKNIQYF
TRBJ2-1 TRBD2 TRBV4-3 - TGCGCCAGCAGCCAAGTGCTTCGAACCGGGACTAGCGTCAATGAGCAGTTCTTC CASSQVLRTGTSVNEQFF
TRBJ2-7 TRBD2 TRBV9 - TGTGCCAGCAGCGTAGGAGGGGTTCGGGAGGCTGCCTACGAGCAGTACTTC CASSVGGVREAAYEQYF
TRBJ1-1 - TRBV11-3 - TGTGCCAGCAGCTTAGCTGCGGGCACTGAAGCTTTCTTT CASSLAAGTEAFF
TRBJ2-7 - TRBV6-9 - TGTGCCAGCAGTTACTTGGAGGGGGCGTACGAGCAGTACTTC CASSYLEGAYEQYF
TRBJ2-7 - TRBV18 - TGTGCCAGCTCACCATTCCCCCGGGGAGGGGGCTACGAGCAGTACTTC CASSPFPRGGGYEQYF
TRBJ2-1 - TRBV11-2 - TGTGCCAGCAGCCAGAGGGCCTCCTACAATGAGCAGTTCTTC CASSQRASYNEQFF
TRBJ2-1 - TRBV10-1 - TGCGCCATTCCGGGACTCTCCTCCTACAATGAGCAGTTCTTC CAIPGLSSYNEQFF
TRBJ1-5 TRBD1 TRBV7-8 - TGTGCCAGCAGCTCGGACAGGGTTTTCCAGCCCCAGCATTTT CASSSDRVFQPQHF
TRBJ1-3 - TRBV7-9 - TGTGCCAGCAGCTCTAGTAACTCTGGAAACACCATATATTTT CASSSSNSGNTIYF
TRBJ2-7 - TRBV5-1 - TGCGCCAGCAGCGTCCCGACTAGTAACGAGCAGTACTTC CASSVPTSNEQYF
TRBJ2-7 TRBD1 TRBV11-2 once TGTGCCAGCAGCCTTAGTCCGGGACAGGGTGATGGGTCCGCCTACGAGCAGTACTTC CASSLSPGQGDGSAYEQYF
TRBJ1-2 - TRBV5-5 - TGTGCCAGCAGCCAGCAATGGGGCGATTCCTATGGCTACACCTTC CASSQQWGDSYGYTF
TRBJ1-2 - TRBV5-4 - TGTGCCAGCAGCTTGATCCGGGGCTGGGGCTACACCTTC CASSLIRGWGYTF
TRBJ2-2 - TRBV9 - TGTGCCAGCAGCGTAGAAGGGGTCGCCGGGGAGCTGTTTTTT CASSVEGVAGELFF
TRBJ1-3 - TRBV7-9 - TGTGCCAGCAGCTATGACAGGCCTGGAAACACCATATATTTT CASSYDRPGNTIYF
TRBJ2-1 TRBD2 TRBV5-1 - TGCGCCAGCAGCCCGGGGATTGCGGGAGGAGGGGCTGAGCAGTTCTTC CASSPGIAGGGAEQFF
TRBJ2-3 TRBD1 TRBV30 - TGTGCCTGGAGTAAGACAGGGGCTAGCACAGATACGCAGTATTTT CAWSKTGASTDTQYF
TRBJ2-2 - TRBV2 - TGTGCCAGCAGAGTAACTAGAGTGGAGAACACCGGGGAGCTGTTTTTT CASRVTRVENTGELFF
TRBJ1-3 - TRBV4-3 - TGCGCCAGCAGCCGAGGCACCTCTGGAAACACCATATATTTT CASSRGTSGNTIYF
TRBJ1-4 - TRBV7-9 - TGTGCCAGCAGCTTGAGGTCAGGGGCAACTAATGAAAAACTGTTTTTT CASSLRSGATNEKLFF
TRBJ1-3 - TRBV30 - TGTGCCTGGGGAGGAATTATCTCTGGAAACACCATATATTTT CAWGGIISGNTIYF
TRBJ2-3 - TRBV19 - TGTGCCAGTAGTATCGGGAGCGGTCGGCGGGTTAGCACAGATACGCAGTATTTT CASSIGSGRRVSTDTQYF
TRBJ2-2 - TRBV9 once TGTGCCAGCAGCGTAGTAAGCTCATTCGGTGGCGGGGAGCTGTTTTTT CASSVVSSFGGGELFF
TRBJ2-3 TRBD1 TRBV7-6 - TGTGCCAGCAGCTTAGGGGGACAGAGAAGCACAGATACGCAGTATTTT CASSLGGQRSTDTQYF
TRBJ2-7 TRBD1 TRBV6-6 once TGTGCCAGCAGTCGACAGGGGGTATCCTACGAGCAGTACTTC CASSRQGVSYEQYF
TRBJ1-1 - TRBV6-6 - TGTGCCAGCAGACGAATGGGGTTGAACACTGAAGCTTTCTTT CASRRMGLNTEAFF
TRBJ1-1 - TRBV15 - TGTGCCACCAGCAGAGTTGCAGGGTCGGGCACTGAAGCTTTCTTT CATSRVAGSGTEAFF
TRBJ2-7 - TRBV27 - TGTGCCAGCAGTGCATTACACGAGCAGTACTTC CASSALHEQYF